The rows below give T cell receptor beta chains drawn from one sample of a study of regulatory T cells in long-lasting Graves disease. TCRdb analysed the multiplex PCR reads with MiXCR anew, one entry per CDR3 protein. In the table there are 400,000 to 500,000 distinct CDR3 sequences, less than 25% of which are singletons. The specimen comprised peripheral blood mononuclear cells (PBMCs), sampled when the disease was refractory, from a patient treated with antithyroid drugs. All receptors come from a female donor with Graves disease. Both conserved end residues are trimmed from each CDR3.

v_gene	j_gene	CDR3aa
TRBV6-1	TRBJ1-5	ASGWGAHQPQH
TRBV30	TRBJ2-5	AWSGTSGRETQY
TRBV28	TRBJ2-1	ASTTLGGSGTSSTFRPGEQF
TRBV20-1	TRBJ2-2	SVHGTHRELF
TRBV5-1	TRBJ2-7	ASSYSGLTSSYEQY
TRBV5-4	TRBJ2-7	ANSRTPQGYSYEQY
TRBV29-1	TRBJ1-1	SVVPGFSAEAF
TRBV6-2/TRBV6-3	TRBJ1-1	ATMDRVNTEAF
TRBV9	TRBJ2-7	ASSVGGDLGEQY
TRBV7-8	TRBJ2-7	ALARVDYEQY
TRBV2	TRBJ2-5	ASSSGRQETQY
TRBV11-2	TRBJ2-2	ASSPRANTGELF
TRBV5-8	TRBJ1-2	ASSSYSRGVDYGYT
TRBV20-1	TRBJ2-7	SARGWATYEQY
TRBV12-3/TRBV12-4	TRBJ2-7	ASSRLAGDRDEQY
TRBV6-1	TRBJ1-1	ASRGGDGRIEAF
TRBV28	TRBJ1-5	AIEGATVFGNQPQH
TRBV12-3/TRBV12-4	TRBJ1-1	ASSWGGTNTEAF
TRBV4-2	TRBJ2-7	ASSQDLEAIQY
TRBV2	TRBJ1-1	ASGETDMNTEAF
TRBV2	TRBJ2-7	ASLSRESYEQY
TRBV11-1	TRBJ1-1	ASRPRGVAEAF
TRBV11-1	TRBJ1-2	ASIIIVPTAYGYT
TRBV29-1	TRBJ1-1	SVHPRGGNTEAF
TRBV28	TRBJ1-1	AISDLNMNTEAF
TRBV20-1	TRBJ1-2	SARPGTYYGYT
TRBV28	TRBJ1-5	ASQGSKGRASQPQH
TRBV6-2/TRBV6-3	TRBJ1-1	ASSYGTGNTEAF
TRBV12-5	TRBJ1-5	ARTGNERVSNQPQH
TRBV15	TRBJ2-7	ATSRDPPDEQY
TRBV11-2	TRBJ2-5	ASSRFARGQETQY
TRBV7-2	TRBJ2-7	ASGPLGGSYEQY
TRBV15	TRBJ2-2	ATSKGATGELF
TRBV27	TRBJ1-1	ANPRGQAF
TRBV27	TRBJ2-5	ASSFIGSETQY
TRBV15	TRBJ2-4	ATRRQGLAKNIQY
TRBV6-1	TRBJ2-7	ATRDTGSYEQY
TRBV14	TRBJ2-3	ASSHGLAAMRRTDTQY
TRBV7-3	TRBJ2-1	ASSLLVGFNEQF
TRBV28	TRBJ2-2	ASTSTGELF
TRBV27	TRBJ2-2	ASSPPDSNTGELF
TRBV29-1	TRBJ2-2	SVPENTGELF
TRBV7-9	TRBJ1-4	ASSQGVGGSTNEKLF
TRBV30	TRBJ1-3	AWSSETGNTIY
TRBV29-1	TRBJ1-2	STGAGAKDYT
TRBV20-1	TRBJ2-7	SAPPRGGSYEQY
TRBV19	TRBJ1-5	ASSIVWSRSNQPQH
TRBV5-1	TRBJ2-5	ASSLGVQY
TRBV7-8	TRBJ1-5	ASSPRDRGYYSNQPQH
TRBV25-1	TRBJ2-5	ASSEWSRTGPGETQY
TRBV20-1	TRBJ2-7	SASRLAGGRNEQY
TRBV18	TRBJ1-1	ASSLGTTIAEAF
TRBV29-1	TRBJ1-1	SGSQGNTEAF
TRBV28	TRBJ1-6	ASSFAPYNSPLH
TRBV7-2	TRBJ1-2	ASSLTDSYGYT
TRBV7-3	TRBJ2-2	ASSSPGEKTGELF